The sequence of this T cell receptor (beta chain) was determined in a study of blood T cell repertoires in COVID-19. Turning to the study itself: Italy, Spain and the United States were the sources of the convalescent and acute COVID-19 samples. PBMCs, B-cell-depleted T cells, or T cells provided the cDNA or gDNA that made up the material.

Original processing notes: Using reference gene primer amplification, nucleated cell counts were estimated. The data were produced by immunoSEQ multiplex PCR, yet TCRdb's version contains in-frame clones alone and is incomplete. V and J calls plus clone size are reproduced from that table; the DNA served to infer D and trimming. This sample has around 120,000 clones, with about 85% found just once. The V and J ends lost 3 bases and 0 bases, in that order; junction bases with no gene match: 6. The CDR3 runs to 17 residues. Germline V gene sequence: CDR1 SGHNT, CDR2 YYREEE (reference sequence). This chain connects TRBV5-4 to TRBJ2-1; 10 nucleotides agree with TRBD2. Sequenced sample: peripheral blood. The TCR comes from a human donor in a cohort sampled during active COVID-19. The chain's CDR3 is CASSSGASGGSYNEQFF. The DNA for the CDR3 is TGTGCCAGCAGCTCCGGGGCTAGCGGGGGCTCCTACAATGAGCAGTTCTTC.